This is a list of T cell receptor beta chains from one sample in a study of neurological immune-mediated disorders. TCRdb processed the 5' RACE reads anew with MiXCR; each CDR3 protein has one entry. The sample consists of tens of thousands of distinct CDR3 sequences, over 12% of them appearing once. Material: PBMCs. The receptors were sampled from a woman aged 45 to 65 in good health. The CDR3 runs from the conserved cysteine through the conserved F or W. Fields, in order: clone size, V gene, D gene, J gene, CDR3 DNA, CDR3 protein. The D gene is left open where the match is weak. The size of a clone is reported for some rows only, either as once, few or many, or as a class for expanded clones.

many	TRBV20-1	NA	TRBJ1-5	TGCAGTGCCCTAACCACCGGGACATTCGATCAGCCCCAGCATTTT	CSALTTGTFDQPQHF
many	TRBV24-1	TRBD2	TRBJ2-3	TGTGCCACCAGTGACCGGGCAACGGGACTAGCGGGGTGGAATACGCAGTATTTT	CATSDRATGLAGWNTQYF
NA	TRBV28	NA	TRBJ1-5	TGTTCCATCAGTTCCCCGTGGAGGGCTTATCAGCCCCAGCATTTT	CSISSPWRAYQPQHF
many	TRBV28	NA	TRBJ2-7	TGTGCCAGCAGTTTAAATGTGGGCGTCTACGAGCAGTACTTC	CASSLNVGVYEQYF
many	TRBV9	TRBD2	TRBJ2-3	TGTGCCAGCAGCGTCCGGGGGGGGGAAAGCACAGATACGCAGTATTTT	CASSVRGGESTDTQYF
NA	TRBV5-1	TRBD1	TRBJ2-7	TGCGCCAGCAAGGGAGTCAGGGGGCTTTACGAGCAGTACTTC	CASKGVRGLYEQYF
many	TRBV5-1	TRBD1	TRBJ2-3	TGCGCCACCAGATTCGGACAGGGGGCTATGCCCTTCGGCACAGATACGCAGTATTTT	CATRFGQGAMPFGTDTQYF
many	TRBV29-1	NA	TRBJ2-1	TGCAGCGGAAGAACTCCCTACAATGAGCAGTTCTTC	CSGRTPYNEQFF
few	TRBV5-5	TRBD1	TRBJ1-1	TGTGCCAGCAGCCCACAGGGGGCGGGTGACATTGAAGCTTTCTTT	CASSPQGAGDIEAFF
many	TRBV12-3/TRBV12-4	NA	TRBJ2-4	TGTGCCAGCAGTTTTGCTCCTGGCAGGGCCGAAACCTCGTACTTC	CASSFAPGRAETSYF
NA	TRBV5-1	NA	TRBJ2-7	TGCGCCAGAAGCCCCCCCCAACAGGGCTACGAGCAGTACTTC	CARSPPQQGYEQYF
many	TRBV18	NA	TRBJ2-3	TGTGCCAGCTCACAGGAGTACGATACGCAGTATTTT	CASSQEYDTQYF
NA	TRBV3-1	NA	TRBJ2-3	TGTGCCAGCAGCCAAGTTGAAGGGAACCCCCAATTGGATACGCAGTATTTT	CASSQVEGNPQLDTQYF
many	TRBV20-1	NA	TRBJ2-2	TGCAGTGCTGCCGACAGGTCCAACACCGGGGAGCTGTTTTTT	CSAADRSNTGELFF
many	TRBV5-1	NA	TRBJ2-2	TGCGCCAGCAGGCCAGAAGGGAGGACCGGGGAGCTGTTTTTT	CASRPEGRTGELFF
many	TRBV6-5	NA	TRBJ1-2	TGTGCCACTAGGCGGCTTAACTATGGCTACACCTTC	CATRRLNYGYTF
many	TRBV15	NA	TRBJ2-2	TGTGCCACCAGCAGAGCGAGCGGGGAGCTGTTTTTT	CATSRASGELFF
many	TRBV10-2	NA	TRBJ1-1	TGCGCCAGCAGAGGTACAGAGAACACTGAAGCTTTCTTT	CASRGTENTEAFF
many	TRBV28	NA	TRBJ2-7	TGTGCCAGCAGGCAGGGAACCTACGAGCAGTACTTC	CASRQGTYEQYF
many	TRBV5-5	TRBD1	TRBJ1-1	TGTGCCAGCAGCTGGACAGGGCAGAACACTGAAGCTTTCTTT	CASSWTGQNTEAFF
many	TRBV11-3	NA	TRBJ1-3	TGTGCCAGCAGCCCAGGGATCGGCTCCGGCTCTGGAAACACCATATATTTT	CASSPGIGSGSGNTIYF
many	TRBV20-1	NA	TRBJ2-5	TGCAGTGCCTCGGACCTACGCGGACAAGAGACCCAGTACTTC	CSASDLRGQETQYF
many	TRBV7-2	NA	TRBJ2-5	TGTGCCAGCAGCTTAGGGGGGGCCCCGCGAGAGACCCAGTACTTC	CASSLGGAPRETQYF
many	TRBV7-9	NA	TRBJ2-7	TGTGCCAGCAGCCTAAACCAGGGAACCTACGAGCAGTACTTC	CASSLNQGTYEQYF
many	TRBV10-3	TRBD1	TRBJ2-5	TGTGCCATTAGACAGGGGAGGCAAGAGACCCAGTACTTC	CAIRQGRQETQYF
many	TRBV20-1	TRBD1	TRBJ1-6	TGCAGTGCTACTACGGACAGGGGGCTTAGGAATTCACCCCTCCACTTT	CSATTDRGLRNSPLHF
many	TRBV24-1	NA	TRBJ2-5	TGTGCCACCAGTGACCGACCAGACAGACAAGAGACCCAGTACTTC	CATSDRPDRQETQYF
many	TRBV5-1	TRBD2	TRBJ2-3	TGCGCCAGCAGCTGGGGGACTAGCGGGCCAGATACGCAGTATTTT	CASSWGTSGPDTQYF
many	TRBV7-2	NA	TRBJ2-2	TGTGCCAGCAGACCAGGGGGGATGAACACCGGGGAGCTGTTTTTT	CASRPGGMNTGELFF
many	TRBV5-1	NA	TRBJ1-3	TGCGCCAGCAGCCGGGACCGTCCCGGGGAAAACACCATATATTTT	CASSRDRPGENTIYF
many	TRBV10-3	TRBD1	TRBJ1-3	TGTGCCATCAGAAGACAGGGCTCAGGAAACACCATATATTTT	CAIRRQGSGNTIYF
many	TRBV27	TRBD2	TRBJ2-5	TGTGCCAGCAGAAATAGCGGGAGGGCCGGGACCCAGTACTTC	CASRNSGRAGTQYF
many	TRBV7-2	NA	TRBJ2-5	TGTGCCAGCAGCTCACCCGGGGCAGAGACCCAGTACTTC	CASSSPGAETQYF
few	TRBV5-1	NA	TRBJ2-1	TGCGCCAGCAGCTTGTTGGGGGCTCGGGAGCAGTTCTTC	CASSLLGAREQFF
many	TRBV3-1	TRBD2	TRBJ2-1	TGTGCCAGCAGCTTCGGACTAGCGGGAGGGGGAGAGCAGTTCTTC	CASSFGLAGGGEQFF
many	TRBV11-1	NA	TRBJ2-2	TGTGCCAGCACCCCCTTTTGGGGGCAGGGCCACACCGGGGAGCTGTTTTTT	CASTPFWGQGHTGELFF
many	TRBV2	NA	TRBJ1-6	TGTGCCAGCAAAGTGAGACAGAATAATTCACCCCTCCACTTT	CASKVRQNNSPLHF
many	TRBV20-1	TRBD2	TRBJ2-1	TGCAGTGCTAGGCCACTAGCGGCCGCAGATGAGCAGTTCTTC	CSARPLAAADEQFF
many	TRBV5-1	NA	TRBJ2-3	TGCGCCAGCAGCCGGGACCTTAGCACCGCCACAGATACGCAGTATTTT	CASSRDLSTATDTQYF
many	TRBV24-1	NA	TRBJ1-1	TGTGCCACCAGTGACTCAACATTGGGGAGCACTGAAGCTTTCTTT	CATSDSTLGSTEAFF
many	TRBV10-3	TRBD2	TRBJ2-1	TGTGCCATCGGAAGACTAGCGGAAAACTACAATGAGCAGTTCTTC	CAIGRLAENYNEQFF
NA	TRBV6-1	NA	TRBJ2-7	TGTGCCAGCAGTGAGTCCGGACGCTTTTGGGAGCAGTACTTC	CASSESGRFWEQYF
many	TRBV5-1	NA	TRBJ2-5	TGCGCCAGCAGCTTGATAGAACGGGAGACCCAGTACTTC	CASSLIERETQYF
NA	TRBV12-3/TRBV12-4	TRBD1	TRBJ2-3	TGTGCCAGCAGTTCCTCAGGGGGAGGCACAGATACGCAGTATTTT	CASSSSGGGTDTQYF
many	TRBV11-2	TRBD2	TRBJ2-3	TGTGCCAGCAGCTCTCTTAGACCCCTCGGGGAGCGGGAGAGGGATACGCAGTATTTT	CASSSLRPLGERERDTQYF
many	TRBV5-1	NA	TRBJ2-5	TGCGCCAGCAGCCCAATCCCCGGGCCAGAGACCCAGTACTTC	CASSPIPGPETQYF
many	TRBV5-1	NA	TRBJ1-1	TGCGCCAGCAGCCGGGGGTCCGTTGAAGCTTTCTTT	CASSRGSVEAFF